The TCR beta chain described here comes from a study of technical replicates of blood from a handful of donors. Germline CDR1 is MRHNA and CDR2 is SNTAGT. The CDR3 spans 15 residues. Losses at the gene ends were 6 bases for V and 6 bases for J; bases not matched to a gene: 4. The repertoire was sequenced with immunoSEQ multiplex PCR; TCRdb's copy has only in-frame clones and lacks some. The repertoire includes some 79,000 clones, roughly 94% of them detected once, and about 0.26% sits in the top ten. This chain joins TRBV6-4 and TRBJ2-2, with 13 bases lining up with TRBD2. This TCR derives from a human donor in good health. The specimen was T cells isolated from PBMCs. DNA of the CDR3: TGTGCCAGCAGCCCCGGGACTAGCGGGGCCGGGGAGCTGTTTTTT. Amino acid sequence: CASSPGTSGAGELFF.